This T cell receptor (beta chain) stems from a study of cytomegalovirus exposure and HLA in healthy donors. Findings and limits, study-wide: In an earlier analysis, most TCR beta V segments were productive about 87% or about 30% of the time. For presence/absence analyses, sequencing depth was assumed to be roughly uniform across donors.

PCR used 60 Vbeta primers and 13 Jbeta primers. Sequencing was performed with immunoSEQ multiplex PCR; in TCRdb, only in-frame clones are kept and a portion is missing. This table holds 90,000 to 120,000 clones, 76% found once. This CDR3 is 17 amino acids long. V was shortened by 5 bases and J by 4 bases, with 21 bases between the two germline ends. Per the germline V gene, CDR1 is SGHTA and CDR2 is FQGTGA. Regarding this clone: The antigen remains undetermined.

Material for sequencing was PBMCs. The source of this sequence is a woman aged 45-65 years in good health and CMV-seropositive. The V gene is TRBV7-3, the J gene TRBJ2-1; the D gene is possibly TRBD2 (6 bases). Here the CDR3 DNA reads TGTGCCAGCAGCCACCCTCCTGGTAGCGGATATTACAATGAGCAGTTCTTC. Encoded protein: CASSHPPGSGYYNEQFF.